One and the same sample provided the 22 T cell receptor beta chains below, sequenced in a study of vaccination and CD4 T cells after COVID-19. No cognate antigen is known for these TCRs. Cultured CD4+ T-cell DNA underwent Oncomine TCR Beta short-read sequencing. TCRdb redid the calling of the PCR reads with MiXCR, one entry per CDR3 protein. The sample consists of over 7,500 distinct CDR3 sequences, roughly 60% of them appearing once. Treatment noted: approximately nine-day PBMC culture with coronavirus spike peptide pools or control peptides (ViraFEST assay). The sequenced sample consisted of CD4+ T cells from blood, cultured in vitro. Receptors originate from a human donor who had recovered from COVID-19.

The rearrangement uses TRBV4-2 and TRBJ2-5; D may match TRBD1 or TRBD2 (7 bases each). The CDR3 contains 15 residues. The V and J ends lost 0 bases and 4 bases respectively, with 12 bases between them. Germline V lookup: CDR1 LGHNA, CDR2 YNFKEQ. In DNA form, the CDR3 reads TGTGCCAGCAGCCAAGACGGCAGGGGGGGAGAGACCCAGTACTTC. This codes for CASSQDGRGGETQYF.

This chain uses TRBV6-4 with TRBJ2-3, with a possible D match to TRBD1 (6 bases). The CDR3 loop spans 17 amino acids. V dropped 6 bases and J dropped 0 bases, with 19 bases sitting between them. In germline, CDR1 is MRHNA, CDR2 SNTAGT. The CDR3 DNA reads TGTGCCAGCAGCCAAGGCCACGGGACACCTAGCACAGATACGCAGTATTTT. Amino acid sequence: CASSQGHGTPSTDTQYF.

The chain joins TRBV5-4 to TRBJ1-3; maybe TRBD1 (6 bases). The CDR3 is made up of 16 amino acids. The ends were cut back, 4 bases at V and 11 bases at J, with 25 bases in the middle. Per the germline V gene, CDR1 is SGHNT and CDR2 is YYREEE (reference sequence). CDR3 bases: TGTGCCAGCAGCCTGGAGGGGGACCACCGGATCCCCCCCATATATTTT. It encodes CASSLEGDHRIPPIYF.

This chain connects TRBV2 to TRBJ2-2, with D perhaps matching TRBD2 (5 bases). CDR1 is SNHLY and CDR2 is FYNNEI in the germline V gene. The CDR3 has 13 amino acids. V shed 6 bases and J shed 0 bases, with 5 bases lying between them. CDR3 sequence reads: CASSGTNTGELFF. As DNA, the CDR3 is TGTGCCAGCAGCGGGACGAACACCGGGGAGCTGTTTTTT.

The chain is built from TRBV30 and TRBJ2-3; D is unclear. Germline assignment: CDR1 GTSNPN and CDR2 SVGIG (reference sequence). V lost 7 bases and J lost 10, with 21 bases in between. This CDR3 comprises 13 residues. CDR3 sequence reads: CAYATDRPTAQYF. The CDR3 bases are TGTGCCTATGCGACCGACCGCCCAACGGCGCAGTATTTT.

The rearrangement uses TRBV6-5 and TRBJ1-1; D uncertain. V was trimmed by 2 bases and J by 1 base, leaving 14 bases between them. Germline V CDR1 and CDR2: MNHEY, SVGAGI. There are 16 residues in the CDR3. CDR3 amino acids: CASSYMGVGWNTEAFF. The CDR3 bases are TGTGCCAGCAGTTACATGGGCGTGGGATGGAACACTGAAGCTTTCTTT.

This clonotype was seen once. This sequence joins TRBV2 and TRBJ2-2; D is ambiguous. CDR3 length: 12 amino acids. Germline V gives CDR1 SNHLY, CDR2 FYNNEI. The V and J ends lost 8 bases and 4 bases respectively, with 8 bases between them. The CDR3 here is CASRESTGELFF. In DNA, the CDR3 is TGTGCCAGCCGCGAGAGCACCGGGGAGCTGTTTTTT.

The V and J genes are TRBV30 and TRBJ1-1; D not resolved. The CDR3 runs 12 residues. Deletions cut 7 bases from V and 1 base from J, with 10 bases between. Germline CDR1 is GTSNPN and CDR2 is SVGIG (reference sequence). CDR3 in amino acids: CAFKRANTEAFF. The CDR3 DNA reads TGTGCCTTCAAAAGGGCGAACACTGAAGCTTTCTTT.

The J gene is TRBJ2-7, the V gene TRBV11-2, with D maybe TRBD2 (7 bases). The V end lost 0 bases, the J end lost 7 bases, and 19 bases lay between the germline ends. Germline CDR1 and CDR2: SGHAT and FQNNGV. CDR3 length: 16 residues. CDR3 amino acids: CASSLDGGGSFGEQYF. The CDR3 DNA is TGTGCCAGCAGCTTAGATGGGGGCGGGAGTTTCGGTGAGCAGTACTTC.

This clonotype was seen a few times. The chain couples TRBV24-1 to TRBJ1-5, with D unresolved. Germline values: CDR1 KGHDR, CDR2 SFDVKD. Trimming pared 4 bases from V and 4 bases from J, leaving 7 bases between. The CDR3 is 13 amino acids. CDR3 residues: CATSERENQPQHF. The CDR3 nucleotides are TGTGCCACCAGTGAGAGGGAGAATCAGCCCCAGCATTTT.

This clonotype rates as medium-sized. V and J are TRBV20-1 and TRBJ1-3; D not resolved. CDR3 size: 13 residues. Germline V gives CDR1 DFQATT, CDR2 SNEGSKA (reference sequence). V was clipped by 6 bases and J by 2 bases, with 11 bases between them. The CDR3 is CSAPRAAGNTIYF. The CDR3 DNA is TGCAGTGCCCCCCGGGCAGCTGGAAACACCATATATTTT.

This clonotype is medium-sized. The chain carries TRBV12-3 or TRBV12-4 and TRBJ2-3; possible D gene TRBD2, 5 bases. The CDR3 has 15 amino acids. The ends were cut back, 7 bases at V and 1 base at J, with 15 bases in the middle. CDR3: CASTTRGKRTDTQYF. The CDR3 DNA follows: TGTGCCAGCACCACGCGAGGGAAACGCACAGATACGCAGTATTTT.

By frequency in the sample, this clonotype is medium-sized. This sequence joins TRBV20-1 and TRBJ2-2, with 10 positions matching TRBD1. CDR3 size: 14 residues. V dropped 2 bases and J dropped 4; count of bases not matched to a gene: 1. From germline, CDR1 is DFQATT and CDR2 SNEGSKA (reference sequence). The CDR3 protein is CSARRTGGTGELFF. The DNA of the CDR3 is TGCAGTGCTAGAAGGACAGGGGGCACCGGGGAGCTGTTTTTT.

The chain joins TRBV10-3 to TRBJ2-3; TRBD2 is a possible D gene (6 bases). V lost 2 bases, J lost 0 bases, and 12 bases lay in between. This CDR3 is built from 16 residues. Per the germline V gene, CDR1 is ENHRY and CDR2 is SYGVKD. In nucleotides, the CDR3 is TGTGCCATCAGTGAGGGGGGAGCGGGTAGCACAGATACGCAGTATTTT. This codes for CAISEGGAGSTDTQYF.

The V and J genes are TRBV6-5 and TRBJ1-2; D gene uncertain. The germline V and J ends were trimmed by 2 bases and 4 bases, with 11 bases remaining between them. CDR1 and CDR2 (germline): MNHEY, SVGAGI. The CDR3 totals 14 residues. CDR3 nucleotides: TGTGCCAGCAGTTACCACGACCCCACCTATGGCTACACCTTC. The encoded protein is CASSYHDPTYGYTF.

This clonotype was found a few times. The gene calls are TRBV14 and TRBJ1-2; D call uncertain. With 0 bases removed from V and 8 bases from J, the gap between germline ends came to 13 bases. Germline CDR1 and CDR2: SGHDN and FVKESK. This CDR3 is 14 amino acids long. DNA for the CDR3: TGTGCCAGCAGCCAAGATCCGGGCAGTTTGGGCTACACCTTC. Protein product: CASSQDPGSLGYTF.

This clonotype showed up just a few times. This chain joins TRBV10-3 and TRBJ2-1; 10 nucleotides match TRBD2. V shed 11 bases, J shed 8 bases, and the junction held 9 bases outside the gene matches. Germline CDR1 reads ENHRY; CDR2 reads SYGVKD. The CDR3 loop spans 13 amino acids. The CDR3 region is CALGPAGGDEQFF. The CDR3 coding sequence is TGTGCCCTAGGGCCAGCGGGGGGGGATGAGCAGTTCTTC.

V usage is TRBV2 and J usage is TRBJ1-1; 8 positions match TRBD1. The CDR3 runs to 15 residues. With 1 base clipped from V and 5 bases from J, the junction kept 6 bases outside the gene matches. The germline gives CDR1 SNHLY, CDR2 FYNNEI. CDR3: CASSEGTGRRTEAFF. The CDR3 DNA reads TGTGCCAGCAGTGAAGGGACAGGGCGGAGGACTGAAGCTTTCTTT. The full variable domain, in which reference TRBV2 and TRBJ1-1 provide the parts outside the CDR3, is EPEVTQTPSHQVTQMGQEVILRCVPISNHLYFYWYRQILGQKVEFLVSFYNNEISEKSEIFDDQFSVERPDGSNFTLKIRSTKLEDSAMYFCASSEGTGRRTEAFFGQGTRLTVV.

V is TRBV19 and J is TRBJ1-1; 9 nucleotides match TRBD1. The CDR3 loop spans 16 amino acids. V lost 3 bases and J lost 4; bases outside the gene matches: 9. In germline, CDR1 is LNHDA, CDR2 SQIVND (reference sequence). CDR3 sequence (DNA): TGTGCCAGTAGTATGGCGGGACAGGGATTATTCACTGAAGCTTTCTTT. It yields the protein CASSMAGQGLFTEAFF.

The chain carries TRBV2 and TRBJ2-1; weak D call: TRBD2 (6 bases). In germline, CDR1 is SNHLY, CDR2 FYNNEI. V lost 6 bases and J lost 4, with 13 bases in between. The CDR3 is made up of 14 amino acids. For the CDR3, the DNA is TGTGCCAGCAGCGACGGACTACTGTACAATGAGCAGTTCTTC. This translates into CASSDGLLYNEQFF.

As for this clonotype: Lacking the conserved final phenylalanine or tryptophan, this CDR3 likely reflects a read error. The chain links TRBV28 to TRBJ1-5; 9 bases are shared with TRBD1. The germline CDR1 and CDR2 sequences are MDHEN and SYDVKM. The CDR3 runs to 16 residues. The V segment lost 7 bases and the J segment 6 bases; nucleotides outside the gene matches: 13. CDR3 sequence reads: CASTPQGTGGGQPQHL. CDR3 DNA sequence: TGTGCCAGCACCCCGCAGGGTACAGGGGGCGGTCAGCCCCAGCATTTG.

The chain carries TRBV11-2 and TRBJ1-2, with D unclear. This CDR3 comprises 14 residues. CDR1 is SGHAT, CDR2 FQNNGV, per germline. V was trimmed by 1 base and J by 2 bases, leaving 8 bases between them. This chain's CDR3 is CASSLVIANYGYTF. CDR3 bases: TGTGCCAGCAGCTTAGTTATAGCAAACTATGGCTACACCTTC.